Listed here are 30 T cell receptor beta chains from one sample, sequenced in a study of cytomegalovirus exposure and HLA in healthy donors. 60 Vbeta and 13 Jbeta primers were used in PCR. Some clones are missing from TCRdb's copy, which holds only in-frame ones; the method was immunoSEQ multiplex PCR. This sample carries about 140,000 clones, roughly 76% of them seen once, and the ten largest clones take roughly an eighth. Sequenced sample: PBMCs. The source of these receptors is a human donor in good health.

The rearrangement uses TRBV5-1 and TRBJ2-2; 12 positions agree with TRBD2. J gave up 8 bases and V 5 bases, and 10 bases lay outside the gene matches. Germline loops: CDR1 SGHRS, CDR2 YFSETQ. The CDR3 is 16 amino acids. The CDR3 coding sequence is TGCGCCAGCAGATCTAGCGGGGGGGCCTCGGTTGGGGAGCTGTTTTTT. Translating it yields CASRSSGGASVGELFF.

The chain's CDR3 is CASSDGLTSQGTEAFF. DNA for the CDR3: TGTGCCAGCAGCGATGGGCTGACTAGTCAGGGCACTGAAGCTTTCTTT. This chain joins TRBV5-6 and TRBJ1-1, with D possibly being TRBD1 (5 bases). The V end was cut by 4 bases, the J end by 4 bases, with 20 bases between. Germline CDR1 reads SGHDT; CDR2 reads YYEEEE. This CDR3 has 16 amino acids. The full variable domain, rest sourced from reference TRBV5-6 and TRBJ1-1, is DAGVTQSPTHLIKTRGQQVTLRCSPKSGHDTVSWYQQALGQGPQFIFQYYEEEERQRGNFPDRFSGHQFPNYSSELNVNALLLGDSALYLCASSDGLTSQGTEAFFGQGTRLTVV.

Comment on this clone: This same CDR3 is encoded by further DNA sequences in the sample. CDR3: CASSPSPYYEQYF. The CDR3, as DNA: TGTGCCAGCAGCCCATCCCCCTACTACGAGCAGTACTTC. The rearrangement uses TRBV9 and TRBJ2-7; no firm D call. This CDR3 has 13 amino acids. Germline loops: CDR1 SGDLS, CDR2 YYNGEE. Trimming shortened V by 4 bases and J by 3 bases, and 11 bases separated the two germline ends.

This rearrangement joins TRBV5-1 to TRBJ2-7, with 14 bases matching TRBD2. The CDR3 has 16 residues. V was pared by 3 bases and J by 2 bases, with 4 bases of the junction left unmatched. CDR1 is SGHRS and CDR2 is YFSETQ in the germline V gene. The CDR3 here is CASSSGLAGATYEQYF. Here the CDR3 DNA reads TGCGCCAGCAGCTCGGGACTAGCGGGGGCGACCTACGAGCAGTACTTC.

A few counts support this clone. The CDR3 nucleotides are TGTGCCAGCAGTGGGACAACAGATACGCAGTATTTT. This codes for CASSGTTDTQYF. The genes are TRBV2 and TRBJ2-3; perhaps TRBD1 as D (5 bases). The CDR3 sequence is 12 residues long. The germline V and J ends were trimmed by 4 bases and 3 bases, with 5 bases remaining between them. Germline loops: CDR1 SNHLY, CDR2 FYNNEI.

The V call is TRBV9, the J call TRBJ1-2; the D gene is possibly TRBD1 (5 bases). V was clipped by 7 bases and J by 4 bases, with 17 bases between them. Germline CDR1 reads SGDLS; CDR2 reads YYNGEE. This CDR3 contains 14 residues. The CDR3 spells CASSLAGTFYGYTF. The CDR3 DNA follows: TGTGCCAGCTCCCTAGCCGGGACTTTCTATGGCTACACCTTC.

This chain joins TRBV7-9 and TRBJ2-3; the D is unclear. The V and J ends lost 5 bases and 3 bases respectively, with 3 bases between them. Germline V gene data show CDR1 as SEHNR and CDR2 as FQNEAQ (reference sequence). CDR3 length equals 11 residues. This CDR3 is CASSPTDTQYF. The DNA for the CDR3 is TGTGCCAGCAGCCCGACAGATACGCAGTATTTT.

Here the CDR3 reads CASSPTRLAGVTGELFF. The CDR3 nucleotides are TGTGCCAGCAGCCCCACCCGACTAGCGGGAGTTACCGGGGAGCTGTTTTTT. The rearrangement links TRBV14 to TRBJ2-2; 12 nucleotides line up with TRBD2. J gave up 5 bases and V 4 bases, and 8 bases lay outside the gene matches. The CDR3 runs to 17 residues. CDR1 is SGHDN and CDR2 is FVKESK in the germline V gene.

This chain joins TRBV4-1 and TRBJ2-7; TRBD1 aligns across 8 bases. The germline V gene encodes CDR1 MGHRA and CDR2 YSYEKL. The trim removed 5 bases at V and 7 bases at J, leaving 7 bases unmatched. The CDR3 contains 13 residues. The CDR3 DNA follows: TGCGCCAGCAGCTTTTACAGGGGGAATGAGCAGTACTTC. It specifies CASSFYRGNEQYF.

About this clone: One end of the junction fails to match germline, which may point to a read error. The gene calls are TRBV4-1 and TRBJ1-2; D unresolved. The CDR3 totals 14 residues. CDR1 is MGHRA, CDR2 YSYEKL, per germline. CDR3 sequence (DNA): TGCGCCAGCAGCCAATCTCGCTGGAACTATGGCTACATCTTC. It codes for CASSQSRWNYGYIF.

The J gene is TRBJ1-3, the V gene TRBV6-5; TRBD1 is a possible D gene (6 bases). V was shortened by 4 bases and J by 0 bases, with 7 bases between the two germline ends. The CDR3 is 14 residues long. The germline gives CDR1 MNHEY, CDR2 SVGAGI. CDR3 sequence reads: CASSSQGSGNTIYF. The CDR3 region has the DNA TGTGCCAGCAGTTCACAGGGCTCTGGAAACACCATATATTTT.

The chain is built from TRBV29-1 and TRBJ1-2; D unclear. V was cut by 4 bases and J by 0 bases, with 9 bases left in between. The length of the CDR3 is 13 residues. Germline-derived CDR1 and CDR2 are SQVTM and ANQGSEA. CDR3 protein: CSVGGGTNYGYTF. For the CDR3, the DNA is TGCAGCGTTGGGGGAGGCACTAACTATGGCTACACCTTC. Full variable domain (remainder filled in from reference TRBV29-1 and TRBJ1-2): SAVISQKPSRDICQRGTSLTIQCQVDSQVTMMFWYRQQPGQSLTLIATANQGSEATYESGFVIDKFPISRPNLTFSTLTVSNMSPEDSSIYLCSVGGGTNYGYTFGSGTRLTVV.

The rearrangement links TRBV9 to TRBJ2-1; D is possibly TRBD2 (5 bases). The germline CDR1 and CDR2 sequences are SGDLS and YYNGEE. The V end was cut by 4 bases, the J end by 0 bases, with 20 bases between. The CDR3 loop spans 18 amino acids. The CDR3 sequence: CASSPRPSWLDSYNEQFF. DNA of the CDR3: TGTGCCAGCAGCCCACGACCTAGCTGGCTAGACTCCTACAATGAGCAGTTCTTC.

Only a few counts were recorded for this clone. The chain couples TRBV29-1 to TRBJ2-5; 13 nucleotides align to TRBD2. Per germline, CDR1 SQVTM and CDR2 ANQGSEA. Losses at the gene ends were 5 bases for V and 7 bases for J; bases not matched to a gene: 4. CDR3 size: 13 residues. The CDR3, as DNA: TGCAGCGTTCCCGGGACTAGCGGGGTGACCCAGTACTTC. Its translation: CSVPGTSGVTQYF.

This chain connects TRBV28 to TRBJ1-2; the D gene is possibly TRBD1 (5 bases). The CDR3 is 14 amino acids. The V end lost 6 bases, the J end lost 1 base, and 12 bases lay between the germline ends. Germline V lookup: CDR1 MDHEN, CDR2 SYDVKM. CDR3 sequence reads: CASRSSGLNYGYTF. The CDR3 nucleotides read TGTGCCAGCAGGTCCTCAGGGCTTAACTATGGCTACACCTTC.

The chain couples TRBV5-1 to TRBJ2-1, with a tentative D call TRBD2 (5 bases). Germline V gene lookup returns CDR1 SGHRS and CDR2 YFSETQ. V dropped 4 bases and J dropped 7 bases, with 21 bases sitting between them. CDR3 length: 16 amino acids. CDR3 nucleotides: TGCGCCAGCAGCCAGATCCCTAGCCGGACTTATAATGAGCAGTTCTTC. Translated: CASSQIPSRTYNEQFF.

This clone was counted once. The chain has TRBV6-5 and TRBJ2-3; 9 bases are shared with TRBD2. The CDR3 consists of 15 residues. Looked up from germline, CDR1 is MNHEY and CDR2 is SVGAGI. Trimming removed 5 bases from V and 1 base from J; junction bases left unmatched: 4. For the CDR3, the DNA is TGTGCCAGCAGTGTTAGCGGGAGCCGCACAGATACGCAGTATTTT. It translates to CASSVSGSRTDTQYF.

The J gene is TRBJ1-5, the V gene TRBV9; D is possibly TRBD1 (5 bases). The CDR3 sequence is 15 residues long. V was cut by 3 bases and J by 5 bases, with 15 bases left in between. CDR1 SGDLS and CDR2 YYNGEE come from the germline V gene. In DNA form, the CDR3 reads TGTGCCAGCAGCGCCGGGGGTGCGGGGGATCAGCCCCAGCATTTT. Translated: CASSAGGAGDQPQHF. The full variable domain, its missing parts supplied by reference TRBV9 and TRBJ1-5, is DSGVTQTPKHLITATGQRVTLRCSPRSGDLSVYWYQQSLDQGLQFLIQYYNGEERAKGNILERFSAQQFPDLHSELNLSSLELGDSALYFCASSAGGAGDQPQHFGDGTRLSIL.

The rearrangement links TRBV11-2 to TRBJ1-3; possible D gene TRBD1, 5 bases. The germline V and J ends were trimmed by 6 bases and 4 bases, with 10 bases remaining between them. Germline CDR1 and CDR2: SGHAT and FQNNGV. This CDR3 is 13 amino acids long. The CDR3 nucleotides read TGTGCCAGCAGTCCAACAGGAGGAAACACCATATATTTT. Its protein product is CASSPTGGNTIYF.

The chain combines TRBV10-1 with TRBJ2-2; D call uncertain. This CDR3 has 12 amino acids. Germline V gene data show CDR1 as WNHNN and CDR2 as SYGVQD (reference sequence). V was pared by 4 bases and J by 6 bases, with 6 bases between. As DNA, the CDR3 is TGCGCCAGCAGTGTTATCCCCGGGGAGCTGTTTTTT. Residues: CASSVIPGELFF.

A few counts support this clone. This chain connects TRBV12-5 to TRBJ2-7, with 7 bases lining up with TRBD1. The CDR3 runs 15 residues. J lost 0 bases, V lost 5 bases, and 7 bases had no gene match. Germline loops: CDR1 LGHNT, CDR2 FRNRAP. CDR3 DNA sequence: TGTGCTAGTGGTGCCCCGGGACAGAGCTCCTACGAGCAGTACTTC. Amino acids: CASGAPGQSSYEQYF.

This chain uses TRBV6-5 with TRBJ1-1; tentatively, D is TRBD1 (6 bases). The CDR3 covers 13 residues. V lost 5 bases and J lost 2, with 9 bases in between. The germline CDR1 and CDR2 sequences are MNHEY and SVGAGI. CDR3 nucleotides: TGTGCCAGCAGTGAGGGGGATAACACTGAAGCTTTCTTT. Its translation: CASSEGDNTEAFF.

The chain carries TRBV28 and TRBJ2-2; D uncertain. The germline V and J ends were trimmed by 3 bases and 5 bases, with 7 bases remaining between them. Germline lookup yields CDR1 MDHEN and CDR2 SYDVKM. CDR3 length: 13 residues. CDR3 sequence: CASSFTGTGELFF. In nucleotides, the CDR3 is TGTGCCAGCAGTTTCACGGGTACCGGGGAGCTGTTTTTT.

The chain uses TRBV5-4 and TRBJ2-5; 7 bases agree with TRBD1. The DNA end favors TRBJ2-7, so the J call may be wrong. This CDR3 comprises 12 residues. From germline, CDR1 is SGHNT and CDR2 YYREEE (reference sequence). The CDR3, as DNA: TGTGCCAGCAGCCGGGACAGTTACGAGCAGTACTTC. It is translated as CASSRDSYEQYF.

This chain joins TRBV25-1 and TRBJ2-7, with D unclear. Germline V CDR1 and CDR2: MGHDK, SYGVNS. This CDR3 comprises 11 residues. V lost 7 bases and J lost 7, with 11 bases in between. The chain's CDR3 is CASTESGEQYF. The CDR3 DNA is TGTGCCAGCACGGAATCCGGGGAGCAGTACTTC.

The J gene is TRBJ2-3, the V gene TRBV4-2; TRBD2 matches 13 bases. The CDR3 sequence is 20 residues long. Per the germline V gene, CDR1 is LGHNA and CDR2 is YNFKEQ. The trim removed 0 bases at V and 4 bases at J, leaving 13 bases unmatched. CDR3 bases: TGTGCCAGCAGCCAAGATGCCCGAACTAGCGGGGGGGCTTCCGCAGATACGCAGTATTTT. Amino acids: CASSQDARTSGGASADTQYF.

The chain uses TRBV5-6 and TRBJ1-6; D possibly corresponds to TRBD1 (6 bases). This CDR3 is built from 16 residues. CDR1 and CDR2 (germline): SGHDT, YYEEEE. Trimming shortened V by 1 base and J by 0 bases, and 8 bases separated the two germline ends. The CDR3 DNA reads TGTGCCAGCAGCTTGACAGGGAGCTCCTATAATTCACCCCTCCACTTT. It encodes CASSLTGSSYNSPLHF.

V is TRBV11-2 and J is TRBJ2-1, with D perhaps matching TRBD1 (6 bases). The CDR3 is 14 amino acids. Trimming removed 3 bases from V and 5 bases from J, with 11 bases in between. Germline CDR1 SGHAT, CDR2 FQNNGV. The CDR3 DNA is TGTGCCAGCAGCTTGGCAGGGGTGAACAATGAGCAGTTCTTC. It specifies CASSLAGVNNEQFF.

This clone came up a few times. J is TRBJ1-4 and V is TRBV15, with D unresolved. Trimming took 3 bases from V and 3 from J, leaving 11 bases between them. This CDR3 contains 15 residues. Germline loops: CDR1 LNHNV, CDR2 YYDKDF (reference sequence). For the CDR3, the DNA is TGTGCCACCAGCAGCCAGCTAGGATCTAATGAAAAACTGTTTTTT. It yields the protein CATSSQLGSNEKLFF.

In DNA form, the CDR3 reads TGTGCCAGCAGCGTAGGAGGGGGGGACTACACCTTC. This codes for CASSVGGGDYTF. The chain has TRBV9 and TRBJ1-2; D possibly corresponds to TRBD1 (6 bases). The CDR3 covers 12 residues. CDR1 and CDR2 from the germline V gene are SGDLS and YYNGEE. V was pared by 0 bases and J by 10 bases, with 10 bases between.